The rows below give T cell receptor beta chains drawn from one sample of a study of cytomegalovirus exposure and HLA in healthy donors. Produced via immunoSEQ multiplex PCR; TCRdb's table is partial and in-frame only. The table shows fewer than 200,000 clones, with 75% to 90% occurring only once. Input material: PBMCs. The source is a woman between 18 and 29 years old in good health and CMV-seronegative. CDR3s include the opening cysteine and the closing phenylalanine or tryptophan. Fields, in order: clone size, V gene, D gene, J gene, CDR3 protein, CDR3 DNA. D genes are given only for firm matches. Size values are once, few and many counts, or a class for expanded clones, and some rows have none.

once	TRBV7-2	TRBD1	TRBJ2-1	CASIRTGGYNEQFF	TGTGCCAGCATCCGGACAGGGGGCTACAATGAGCAGTTCTTC
NA	TRBV19	TRBD1	TRBJ1-4	CASSLTGGNEKLFF	TGTGCCAGTAGCCTGACAGGGGGAAATGAAAAACTGTTTTTT
NA	TRBV6-5	NA	TRBJ2-2	CASSYGASQTPGELFF	TGTGCCAGCAGTTACGGGGCTAGTCAAACCCCCGGGGAGCTGTTTTTT
NA	TRBV5-6	NA	TRBJ2-7	CASSISTYEQYF	TGTGCCAGCAGTATCAGTACCTACGAGCAGTACTTC
once	TRBV12-5	TRBD1	TRBJ2-1	CASGLSGQGKFF	TGTGCTAGTGGTTTGTCTGGACAGGGAAAGTTCTTC
once	TRBV5-6	NA	TRBJ2-3	CASSLAVFERTDTQYF	TGTGCCAGCAGCTTGGCCGTTTTTGAGCGCACAGATACGCAGTATTTT
NA	TRBV4-2	NA	TRBJ2-1	CASSPRTVGNSYNEQFF	TGTGCCAGCAGCCCCCGGACAGTAGGAAATTCTTACAATGAGCAGTTCTTC
NA	TRBV27	TRBD2	TRBJ2-1	CASSDRTSGDNEQFF	TGTGCCAGCAGTGACCGGACTAGCGGAGACAATGAGCAGTTCTTC
once	TRBV7-6	NA	TRBJ1-5	CASSLGGRTNQPQHF	TGTGCCAGCAGCTTAGGAGGCAGAACCAATCAGCCCCAGCATTTT
once	TRBV5-4	TRBD1	TRBJ1-2	CASSLRDRDNYGYTF	TGTGCCAGCAGCCTCCGGGACAGGGACAACTATGGCTACACCTTC
NA	TRBV13	TRBD1	TRBJ2-5	CASSLWTGSGQKTQYF	TGTGCCAGCAGCCTGTGGACAGGGTCGGGACAAAAGACCCAGTACTTC
NA	TRBV5-4	TRBD1	TRBJ2-7	CASLDRGDSYEQYF	TGTGCCAGTCTCGACAGGGGCGACTCCTACGAGCAGTACTTC
NA	TRBV29-1	NA	TRBJ1-2	CSVEDSQSNYGYTF	TGCAGCGTTGAGGACAGCCAGTCTAACTATGGCTACACCTTC
NA	TRBV2	NA	TRBJ2-6	CASSDGLANVLTF	TGTGCCAGCAGTGACGGACTTGCCAACGTCCTGACTTTC
NA	TRBV27	NA	TRBJ1-1	CASSPLPGLMNTEAFF	TGTGCCAGCAGTCCCCTGCCAGGGCTCATGAACACTGAAGCTTTCTTT
once	TRBV18	NA	TRBJ2-3	CASSPPEQFTDTQYF	TGTGCCAGCTCACCACCCGAACAGTTCACAGATACGCAGTATTTT
NA	TRBV6-5	NA	TRBJ2-7	CASGAVNYEQYF	TGTGCCAGCGGGGCGGTGAACTACGAGCAGTACTTC
few	TRBV5-8	TRBD2	TRBJ2-7	CASSPSGGASYEQYF	TGTGCCAGCAGCCCGAGCGGGGGGGCCTCCTACGAGCAGTACTTC
few	TRBV9	NA	TRBJ2-3	CASSVAGKDTQYF	TGTGCCAGCAGCGTAGCGGGAAAGGATACGCAGTATTTT
few	TRBV19	NA	TRBJ2-7	CASSEGYEQYF	TGTGCCAGTAGTGAGGGTTACGAGCAGTACTTC
NA	TRBV27	TRBD1	TRBJ2-1	CASSTGTGYNEQFF	TGTGCCAGCAGCACCGGGACAGGATACAATGAGCAGTTCTTC
NA	TRBV4-1	NA	TRBJ2-1	CASSLEKEQFF	TGCGCCAGCAGCCTCGAGAAAGAGCAGTTCTTC
once	TRBV6-5	TRBD2	TRBJ2-5	CASSSSSSGMRETQYF	TGTGCCAGCAGTTCGTCATCTAGCGGGATGAGGGAGACCCAGTACTTC
NA	TRBV4-3	NA	TRBJ1-5	CASSPGRFSGGPQHF	TGCGCCAGCAGCCCGGGACGGTTCAGCGGGGGGCCCCAGCATTTT
once	TRBV29-1	TRBD1	TRBJ1-1	CSVSRNQGAGIEAFF	TGCAGTGTTAGTCGTAATCAGGGGGCGGGGATCGAAGCTTTCTTT
NA	TRBV10-1	NA	TRBJ2-2	CATSRSIGELFF	TGCGCCACCTCTAGGTCTATCGGGGAGCTGTTTTTT
NA	TRBV30	NA	TRBJ2-6	CAWSLDPSGANVLTF	TGTGCCTGGAGTCTAGATCCCTCTGGGGCCAACGTCCTGACTTTC
NA	TRBV7-9	NA	TRBJ2-5	CASTPGRGLYQETQYF	TGTGCCAGCACCCCTGGTAGGGGTTTGTACCAAGAGACCCAGTACTTC
NA	TRBV14	NA	TRBJ1-2	CASSQDLRNYGYTF	TGTGCCAGCAGCCAAGATTTACGGAACTATGGCTACACCTTC
NA	TRBV7-8	NA	TRBJ2-7	CASSGGWTDYEQYF	TGTGCCAGCAGCGGGGGATGGACAGACTACGAGCAGTACTTC
NA	TRBV7-2	NA	TRBJ1-2	CASSLNPAGVAGYTF	TGTGCCAGCAGCTTAAATCCAGCAGGGGTGGCCGGCTACACCTTC
NA	TRBV27	NA	TRBJ2-7	CASSLTPLYEQYF	TGTGCCAGCAGTTTAACGCCTCTATACGAGCAGTACTTC
NA	TRBV7-6	NA	TRBJ1-2	CASSQPTGNGYTF	TGTGCCAGCAGCCAGCCCACAGGGAATGGCTACACCTTC
NA	TRBV2	TRBD2	TRBJ2-1	CASRPGTSGGAYNEQFF	TGTGCCAGCCGTCCCGGGACTAGCGGGGGGGCCTACAATGAGCAGTTCTTC
NA	TRBV30	TRBD1	TRBJ1-5	CAWSWDRGDQPQHF	TGTGCCTGGAGTTGGGACAGGGGCGATCAGCCCCAGCATTTT
NA	TRBV27	TRBD1	TRBJ2-7	CASSLSLRDRGYEQYF	TGTGCCAGCAGTTTATCTCTTCGGGACAGGGGTTACGAGCAGTACTTC
once	TRBV7-2	NA	TRBJ2-7	CASSPRRGEQYF	TGTGCCAGCAGCCCCCGACGGGGCGAGCAGTACTTC
once	TRBV19	TRBD1	TRBJ2-7	CASRSARRDRSDEQYF	TGTGCCAGTAGGTCAGCCCGCCGGGACAGGTCGGACGAGCAGTACTTC
NA	TRBV15	TRBD2	TRBJ2-1	CATSRDQAGGQDEQFF	TGTGCCACCAGCAGAGATCAAGCGGGAGGGCAGGATGAGCAGTTCTTC
NA	TRBV2	TRBD1	TRBJ1-1	CASNLDRAYMNTEAFF	TGTGCCAGCAACCTTGACAGGGCATACATGAACACTGAAGCTTTCTTT
NA	TRBV27	TRBD1	TRBJ1-1	CASSRLSTGGDVGAFF	TGTGCCAGCAGCCGTTTATCGACAGGGGGAGATGTGGGAGCTTTCTTT
NA	TRBV19	NA	TRBJ1-5	CASSIRQSGQPQHF	TGTGCCAGTAGTATTCGACAGTCAGGACAGCCCCAGCATTTT
NA	TRBV30	NA	TRBJ1-2	CAWSVGLSWRTFYGYTF	TGTGCCTGGAGTGTTGGGTTGAGCTGGAGAACCTTCTATGGCTACACCTTC
few	TRBV28	TRBD1	TRBJ1-6	CASRRDRDSNNSPLHF	TGTGCCAGCAGGAGGGACCGGGACAGTAATAATTCACCCCTCCACTTT
NA	TRBV7-2	NA	TRBJ1-1	CASSIDRNTEAFF	TGTGCCAGCAGCATTGACAGGAACACTGAAGCTTTCTTT
NA	TRBV2	NA	TRBJ1-4	CATSYRDKNEKLFF	TGTGCCACTTCGTACCGGGACAAGAATGAAAAACTGTTTTTT
NA	TRBV5-1	TRBD1	TRBJ1-3	CASSSQGASGNTIYF	TGCGCCAGCAGCTCTCAGGGGGCCTCTGGAAACACCATATATTTT
NA	TRBV7-9	NA	TRBJ1-1	CASSLAEGYTEAFF	TGTGCCAGCAGCTTAGCGGAGGGGTACACTGAAGCTTTCTTT
NA	TRBV4-1	NA	TRBJ1-2	CASSQVATAPSSYGYTF	TGCGCCAGCAGCCAAGTCGCAACGGCACCTAGTAGCTATGGCTACACCTTC
NA	TRBV6-5	NA	TRBJ1-5	CASTGHLNQPQHF	TGTGCCAGCACCGGACACCTCAATCAGCCCCAGCATTTT
few	TRBV5-6	NA	TRBJ2-1	CASSFLGLWQFF	TGTGCCAGCAGCTTCCTGGGACTTTGGCAGTTCTTC
NA	TRBV5-4	NA	TRBJ2-1	CASSLGANEQFF	TGTGCCAGCAGTCTGGGGGCCAATGAGCAGTTCTTC